A single sample is the source of the 28 T cell receptor beta chains below, sequenced in a study of blood T cell repertoires in COVID-19. Only in-frame clones appear in the TCRdb table, and some are missing; sequencing was by immunoSEQ multiplex PCR. The sample records some 120,000 clones, 88% being singletons. Sequenced sample: peripheral blood. These receptors came from a human donor in a cohort sampled during active COVID-19.

This rearrangement joins TRBV27 to TRBJ1-2; unclear D gene. Germline V lookup: CDR1 MNHEY, CDR2 SMNVEV (reference sequence). The CDR3 is 16 residues long. The V gene lost 0 bases and the J gene lost 8 bases, with 19 bases spanning the gap. The CDR3 here is CASSLSPSRLPAGYTF. The CDR3 DNA reads as TGTGCCAGCAGTTTATCCCCTAGTCGACTACCCGCAGGCTACACCTTC.

The chain has TRBV27 and TRBJ1-1, with D possibly being TRBD1 (6 bases). V was cut by 5 bases and J by 5 bases, with 18 bases left in between. The germline V gene encodes CDR1 MNHEY and CDR2 SMNVEV (reference sequence). The CDR3 totals 15 residues. The CDR3 loop is CASSLLQGGGTEAFF. The CDR3 bases are TGTGCCAGCAGTCTACTACAGGGCGGGGGTACTGAAGCTTTCTTT.

V gene TRBV11-2 combines with J gene TRBJ2-7; TRBD2 might be the D (7 bases). The CDR3 is 12 amino acids. V lost 8 bases, J lost 2 bases, and 10 bases lay in between. The germline gives CDR1 SGHAT, CDR2 FQNNGV. CDR3 coding DNA: TGTGCCAGCGGGGGGGCCACCTACGAGCAGTACTTC. Translated, it gives CASGGATYEQYF.

The chain links TRBV3-1 (or the pseudogene TRBV3-2) to TRBJ1-1, with D maybe TRBD1 (6 bases). V was clipped by 1 base and J by 10 bases, with 7 bases between them. CDR1 LGHDT and CDR2 YNNKEL come from the germline V gene (reference sequence). This CDR3 has 11 residues. CDR3 in amino acids: CASSQGGGAFF. The CDR3 DNA reads as TGTGCCAGCAGCCAAGGAGGGGGAGCTTTCTTT.

The chain recombines TRBV2 with TRBJ2-1; 11 bases agree with TRBD2. Germline loops: CDR1 SNHLY, CDR2 FYNNEI. V dropped 7 bases and J dropped 5; count of bases not matched to a gene: 4. CDR3 length: 14 amino acids. The chain's CDR3 is CASTRLAGNNEQFF. CDR3 DNA sequence: TGTGCCAGCACCAGACTAGCGGGAAACAATGAGCAGTTCTTC.

V and J are TRBV23-1 and TRBJ1-1, with TRBD1 matching over 10 bases. TRBV23-1 is recorded as an ORF, its role being uncertain. The CDR3 covers 15 residues. V lost 2 bases and J lost 5; bases outside the gene matches: 5. The CDR3 nucleotides are TGCGCCAGCAGTCAACGGGACAGGGGAGGGACTGAAGCTTTCTTT. Its protein product is CASSQRDRGGTEAFF.

CDR3 protein: CASSSGTLAGELFF. CDR3 in DNA: TGCGCCAGCAGCTCGGGTACACTCGCCGGGGAGCTGTTTTTT. This sequence joins TRBV5-1 and TRBJ2-2; D is unresolved. Germline values: CDR1 SGHRS, CDR2 YFSETQ. CDR3 length: 14 residues. Trimming removed 3 bases at V and 6 bases at J, with 12 bases between.

V and J are TRBV18 and TRBJ2-7; 7 positions match TRBD2. The CDR3 length is 16 residues. In germline, CDR1 is KGHSH, CDR2 LQKENI. Unmatched junction bases numbered 11, after V lost 4 bases and J lost 2 bases. CDR3 region: CASSRAGRPRTYEQYF. The CDR3 DNA reads as TGTGCCAGCTCACGGGCCGGGAGGCCGAGAACCTACGAGCAGTACTTC.

The chain combines TRBV6-1 with TRBJ2-7; possible D gene TRBD2, 5 bases. CDR3 size: 13 residues. CDR1 and CDR2 (germline): MNHNS, SASEGT. V dropped 1 base and J dropped 3 bases, with 7 bases sitting between them. CDR3 DNA: TGTGCCAGCAGTGAAGGGGGAGACTACGAGCAGTACTTC. Residues: CASSEGGDYEQYF.

The CDR3 region is CASRSGTSGGEQFF. The DNA of the CDR3 is TGTGCCAGCAGGTCCGGGACTAGTGGTGGTGAGCAGTTCTTC. The chain recombines TRBV7-9 with TRBJ2-1; TRBD2 matches at 8 bases. The CDR3 has 14 amino acids. V trimming: 6 bases; J trimming: 9 bases; junction bases outside the gene matches: 10. Germline CDR1 and CDR2: SEHNR and FQNEAQ (reference sequence).

The J gene is TRBJ1-2, the V gene TRBV4-1, with D possibly being TRBD1 (5 bases). Germline V gene data show CDR1 as MGHRA and CDR2 as YSYEKL. The V end lost 0 bases, the J end lost 4 bases, and 12 bases lay between the germline ends. The CDR3 covers 15 residues. CDR3 protein: CASSQDRGFGYGYTF. The DNA for the CDR3 is TGCGCCAGCAGCCAAGATAGGGGTTTCGGCTATGGCTACACCTTC.

This chain links TRBV15 with TRBJ2-7; 9 bases map to TRBD1. The CDR3 is 14 residues long. V was pared by 4 bases and J by 5 bases, with 6 bases of the junction left unmatched. CDR1 is LNHNV and CDR2 is YYDKDF in the germline V gene (reference sequence). CDR3 in DNA: TGTGCCACCAGCACGGCCGGGACAGGGCACGAGCAGTACTTC. As protein: CATSTAGTGHEQYF.

This sequence joins TRBV30 and TRBJ2-7; tentatively, D is TRBD1 (6 bases). V dropped 3 bases and J dropped 3 bases, with 12 bases sitting between them. Germline loops: CDR1 GTSNPN, CDR2 SVGIG (reference sequence). The length of the CDR3 is 13 residues. This CDR3 reads CAWRQGGYYEQYF. In DNA form, the CDR3 reads TGTGCCTGGAGACAGGGCGGCTACTACGAGCAGTACTTC. The variable domain in full, completed from reference TRBV30 and TRBJ2-7, reads SQTIHQWPATLVQPVGSPLSLECTVEGTSNPNLYWYRQAAGRGLQLLFYSVGIGQISSEVPQNLSASRPQDRQFILSSKKLLLSDSGFYLCAWRQGGYYEQYFGPGTRLTVT.

The chain combines TRBV3-1 (or the pseudogene TRBV3-2) with TRBJ2-3; TRBD2 matches at 10 bases. The germline V gene encodes CDR1 LGHDT and CDR2 YNNKEL (reference sequence). V was pared by 4 bases and J by 5 bases, with 12 bases of the junction left unmatched. CDR3 size: 17 residues. The CDR3 sequence is CASSPQITSGTRDTQYF. The CDR3, as DNA: TGTGCCAGCAGCCCCCAGATCACTAGCGGGACCAGAGATACGCAGTATTTT.

This chain connects TRBV7-9 to TRBJ2-7; 11 bases are shared with TRBD1. With V trimmed by 1 base and J by 6 bases, 8 bases remained unmatched. This CDR3 comprises 16 residues. Germline V gives CDR1 SEHNR, CDR2 FQNEAQ (reference sequence). This CDR3 is CASSLGGQGVSREQYF. Here the CDR3 DNA reads TGTGCCAGCAGCTTAGGGGGACAGGGGGTTTCCCGCGAGCAGTACTTC.

This clone has just one count. The V gene is TRBV6-1, the J gene TRBJ2-7; D is perhaps TRBD2 (7 bases). Germline V gives CDR1 MNHNS, CDR2 SASEGT. Deletions cut 4 bases from V and 3 bases from J, with 22 bases between. The CDR3 consists of 17 residues. The DNA of the CDR3 is TGTGCCAGCAGTGTTGTTTCGGGGGGCACGGATCACTACGAGCAGTACTTC. Translating it yields CASSVVSGGTDHYEQYF.

This chain uses TRBV3-1 (or the pseudogene TRBV3-2) with TRBJ2-5, with D perhaps matching TRBD2 (6 bases). Germline CDR1 and CDR2: LGHDT and YNNKEL (reference sequence). The CDR3 consists of 15 residues. V dropped 2 bases and J dropped 5 bases, with 15 bases sitting between them. Here the CDR3 reads CASSQFTSSLETQYF. DNA of the CDR3: TGTGCCAGCAGCCAATTTACTAGCAGTTTGGAGACCCAGTACTTC.

The chain combines TRBV13 with TRBJ2-1, with 12 bases identical to TRBD2. Germline lookup yields CDR1 PRHDT and CDR2 FYEKMQ (reference sequence). The ends lost 5 bases at V and 7 bases at J; junction bases unmatched: 6. CDR3 size: 15 residues. The CDR3 spells CASSPSGGARNEQFF. The CDR3 DNA sequence: TGTGCCAGCAGCCCTAGCGGGGGGGCCCGGAATGAGCAGTTCTTC.

This clone was detected once. Other DNA sequences in this specimen translate into the identical CDR3. This chain uses TRBV30 with TRBJ1-5; D gene uncertain. Germline-derived CDR1 and CDR2 are GTSNPN and SVGIG (reference sequence). The CDR3 has 13 residues. Trimming pared 0 bases from V and 5 bases from J, leaving 8 bases between. The CDR3 here is CAWSVGRDQPQHF. The CDR3 DNA reads TGTGCCTGGAGTGTGGGGAGGGATCAGCCCCAGCATTTT.

The chain recombines TRBV6-1 with TRBJ2-7; tentatively, D is TRBD2 (6 bases). This CDR3 region has 15 residues. From germline, CDR1 is MNHNS and CDR2 SASEGT. V lost 2 bases and J 3 bases, leaving 14 bases between the germline ends. CDR3 sequence reads: CASSELEGAGYEQYF. CDR3 in DNA: TGTGCCAGCAGTGAATTGGAGGGCGCCGGCTACGAGCAGTACTTC.

This clone has a single count. This chain uses TRBV7-2 with TRBJ2-1, with 9 bases matching TRBD2. The CDR3 consists of 15 residues. The ends lost 4 bases at V and 12 bases at J; junction bases unmatched: 13. Germline lookup yields CDR1 SGHTA and CDR2 FQGNSA. The DNA for the CDR3 is TGTGCCAGCAGCTCCGGACTAGCGCCGCTGGGATGGCAGTTCTTC. This translates into CASSSGLAPLGWQFF.

A single count supports this clone. V gene TRBV5-1 combines with J gene TRBJ2-5; D assignment may be TRBD1 or TRBD2 (5 bases each). Per germline, CDR1 SGHRS and CDR2 YFSETQ. Trimming stripped 8 bases from V and 1 base from J, with 15 bases between. This CDR3 comprises 14 residues. The CDR3, as DNA: TGCGCCAGTAGCGTGCAGGGAAGCCAAGAGACCCAGTACTTC. This sequence encodes CASSVQGSQETQYF.

This rearrangement joins TRBV5-5 to TRBJ1-4; the D is unclear. Germline CDR1 and CDR2: SGHKS and YYEKEE (reference sequence). This CDR3 has 16 residues. Trimming left V 4 bases short and J 7 bases short, with 20 bases between. The CDR3 loop is CASSMPRTAGSEKLFF. As DNA, the CDR3 is TGTGCCAGCAGCATGCCAAGGACGGCGGGGAGTGAAAAACTGTTTTTT.

The chain is built from TRBV5-4 and TRBJ2-1, with 7 nucleotides matching TRBD2. V shed 3 bases, J shed 5 bases, and the junction held 8 bases outside the gene matches. The CDR3 runs 15 residues. In germline, CDR1 is SGHNT, CDR2 YYREEE (reference sequence). The CDR3 DNA follows: TGTGCCAGCAGCTCGGGACTAAAATTTAACAATGAGCAGTTCTTC. This sequence encodes CASSSGLKFNNEQFF. Together with reference TRBV5-4 and TRBJ2-1, the CDR3 gives the full variable domain: ETGVTQSPTHLIKTRGQQVTLRCSSQSGHNTVSWYQQALGQGPQFIFQYYREEENGRGNFPPRFSGLQFPNYSSELNVNALELDDSALYLCASSSGLKFNNEQFFGPGTRLTVL.

The rearrangement uses TRBV6-5 and TRBJ2-7; 8 bases agree with TRBD1. Per germline, CDR1 MNHEY and CDR2 SVGAGI. The V gene end was trimmed by 6 bases and the J gene end by 3 bases; junction bases not matched to a gene: 4. The CDR3 runs 13 residues. The CDR3 region has the DNA TGTGCCAGCAGCCTTGACAGGGGCTACGAGCAGTACTTC. Translated: CASSLDRGYEQYF.

This clone is a singleton in its sample. The V gene is TRBV30, the J gene TRBJ1-5; D may be TRBD1 (6 bases). Trimming took off 2 bases at V and 6 bases at J, with 14 bases between the two ends. CDR3 length: 14 amino acids. Germline-derived CDR1 and CDR2 are GTSNPN and SVGIG (reference sequence). CDR3 protein: CAWSRGRGGQPQHF. For the CDR3, the DNA is TGTGCCTGGAGTCGGGGCAGGGGTGGTCAGCCCCAGCATTTT.

The chain is built from TRBV19 and TRBJ2-2, with 11 bases identical to TRBD2. Germline assignment: CDR1 LNHDA and CDR2 SQIVND (reference sequence). The length of the CDR3 is 16 residues. Trimming cost V 5 bases and J 9 bases; bases outside gene matches: 11. CDR3 DNA sequence: TGTGCCAGTAGTCCCTATAATCTAGCGGGGGGCCGGGAGCTGTTTTTT. Its protein product is CASSPYNLAGGRELFF.

The chain recombines TRBV10-3 with TRBJ2-7; 7 bases are shared with TRBD1. CDR1 is ENHRY and CDR2 is SYGVKD in the germline V gene. This CDR3 spans 16 amino acids. The junction had 7 bases not matched to a gene; V was cut back by 2 bases and J by 0 bases. CDR3 DNA: TGTGCCATCAGTGAGACTCGGACAGGAAGCTCCTACGAGCAGTACTTC. It yields the protein CAISETRTGSSYEQYF.